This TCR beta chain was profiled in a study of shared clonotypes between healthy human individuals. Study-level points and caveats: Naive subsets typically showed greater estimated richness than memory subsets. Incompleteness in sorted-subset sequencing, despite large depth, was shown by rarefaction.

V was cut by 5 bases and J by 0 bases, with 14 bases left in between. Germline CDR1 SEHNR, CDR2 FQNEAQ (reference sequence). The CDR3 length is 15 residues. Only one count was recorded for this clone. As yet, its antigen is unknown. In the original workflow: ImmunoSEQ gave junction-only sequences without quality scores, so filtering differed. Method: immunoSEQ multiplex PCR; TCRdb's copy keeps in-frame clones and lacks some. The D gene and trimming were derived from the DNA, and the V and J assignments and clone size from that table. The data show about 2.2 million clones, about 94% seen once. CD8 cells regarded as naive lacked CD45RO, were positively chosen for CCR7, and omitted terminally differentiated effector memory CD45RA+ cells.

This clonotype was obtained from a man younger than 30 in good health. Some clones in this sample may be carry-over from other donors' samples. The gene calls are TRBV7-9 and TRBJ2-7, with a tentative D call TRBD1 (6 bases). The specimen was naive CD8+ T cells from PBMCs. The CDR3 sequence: CASSGRGQNSYEQYF. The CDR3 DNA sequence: TGTGCCAGCAGCGGCCGAGGACAGAACTCCTACGAGCAGTACTTC. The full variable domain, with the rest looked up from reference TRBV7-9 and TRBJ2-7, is DTGVSQNPRHKITKRGQNVTFRCDPISEHNRLYWYRQTLGQGPEFLTYFQNEAQLEKSRLLSDRFSAERPKGSFSTLEIQRTEQGDSAMYLCASSGRGQNSYEQYFGPGTRLTVT.